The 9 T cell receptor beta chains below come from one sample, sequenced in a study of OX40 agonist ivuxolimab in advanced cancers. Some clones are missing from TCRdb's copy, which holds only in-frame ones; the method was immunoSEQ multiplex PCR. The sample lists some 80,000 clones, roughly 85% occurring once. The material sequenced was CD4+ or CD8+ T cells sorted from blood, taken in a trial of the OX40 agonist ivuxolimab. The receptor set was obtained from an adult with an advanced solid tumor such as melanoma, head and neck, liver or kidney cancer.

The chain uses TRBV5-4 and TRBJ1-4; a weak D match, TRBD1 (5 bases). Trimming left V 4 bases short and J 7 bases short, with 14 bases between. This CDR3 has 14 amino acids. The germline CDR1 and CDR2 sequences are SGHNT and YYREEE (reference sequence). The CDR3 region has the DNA TGTGCCAGCAGCCAATCAAGGGACGTTGAAAAACTGTTTTTT. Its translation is CASSQSRDVEKLFF.

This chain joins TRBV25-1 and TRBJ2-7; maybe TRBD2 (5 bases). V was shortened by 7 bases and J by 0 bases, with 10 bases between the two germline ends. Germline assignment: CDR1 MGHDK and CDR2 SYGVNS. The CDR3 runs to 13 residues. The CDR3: CASTFGLSYEQYF. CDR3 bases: TGTGCCAGCACTTTCGGACTCTCCTACGAGCAGTACTTC.

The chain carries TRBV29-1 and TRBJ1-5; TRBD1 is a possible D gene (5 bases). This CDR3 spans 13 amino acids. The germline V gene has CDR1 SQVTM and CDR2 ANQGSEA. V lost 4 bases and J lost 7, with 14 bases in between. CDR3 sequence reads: CSVGPGPSQPQHF. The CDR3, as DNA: TGCAGCGTTGGGCCAGGGCCATCCCAGCCCCAGCATTTT.

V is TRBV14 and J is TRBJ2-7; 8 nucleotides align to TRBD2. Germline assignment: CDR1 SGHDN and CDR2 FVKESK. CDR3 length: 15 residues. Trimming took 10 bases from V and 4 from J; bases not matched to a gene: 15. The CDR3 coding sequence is TGTGCCATAGCGGGACCGAGGAATAAATTGTACGAGCAGTACTTC. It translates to CAIAGPRNKLYEQYF.

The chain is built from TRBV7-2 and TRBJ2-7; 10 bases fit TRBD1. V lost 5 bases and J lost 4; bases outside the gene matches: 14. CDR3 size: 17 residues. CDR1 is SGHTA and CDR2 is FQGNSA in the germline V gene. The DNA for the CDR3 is TGTGCCAGCAGCCTGGGAGGACCGGGACAGGGGATTTACGAGCAGTACTTC. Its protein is CASSLGGPGQGIYEQYF.

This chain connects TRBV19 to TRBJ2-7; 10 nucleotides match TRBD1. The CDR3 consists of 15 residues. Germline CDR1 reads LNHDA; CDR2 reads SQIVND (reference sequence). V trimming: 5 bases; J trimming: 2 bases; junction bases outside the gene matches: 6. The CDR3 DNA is TGTGCCAGTAGTCCAAGGACAGGGGGAGCCTACGAGCAGTACTTC. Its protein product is CASSPRTGGAYEQYF.

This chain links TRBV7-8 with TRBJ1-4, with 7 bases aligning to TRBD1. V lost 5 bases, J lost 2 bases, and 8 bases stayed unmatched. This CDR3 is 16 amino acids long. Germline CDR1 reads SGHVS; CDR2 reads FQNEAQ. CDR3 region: CASSPPDRRTNEKLFF. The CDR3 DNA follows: TGTGCCAGCAGCCCCCCGGACAGGCGCACTAATGAAAAACTGTTTTTT.

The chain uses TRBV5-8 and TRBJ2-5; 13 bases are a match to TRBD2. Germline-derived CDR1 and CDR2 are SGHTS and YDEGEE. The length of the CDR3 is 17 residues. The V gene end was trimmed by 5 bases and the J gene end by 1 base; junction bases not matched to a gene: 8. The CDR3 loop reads CASSRGTSGDLQETQYF. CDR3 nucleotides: TGTGCCAGCAGTCGGGGGACTAGCGGGGATCTCCAAGAGACCCAGTACTTC. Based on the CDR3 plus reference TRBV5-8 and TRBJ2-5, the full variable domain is EAGVTQSPTHLIKTRGQQATLRCSPISGHTSVYWYQQALGLGLQFLLWYDEGEERNRGNFPPRFSGRQFPNYSSELNVNALELEDSALYLCASSRGTSGDLQETQYFGPGTRLLVL.

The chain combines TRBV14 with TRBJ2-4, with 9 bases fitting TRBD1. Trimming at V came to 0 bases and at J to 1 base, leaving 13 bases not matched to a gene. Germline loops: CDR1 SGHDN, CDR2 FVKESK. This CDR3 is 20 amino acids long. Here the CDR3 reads CASSQERTGALRAAKNIQYF. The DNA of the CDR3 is TGTGCCAGCAGCCAAGAAAGGACAGGGGCTCTAAGAGCGGCCAAAAACATTCAGTACTTC.